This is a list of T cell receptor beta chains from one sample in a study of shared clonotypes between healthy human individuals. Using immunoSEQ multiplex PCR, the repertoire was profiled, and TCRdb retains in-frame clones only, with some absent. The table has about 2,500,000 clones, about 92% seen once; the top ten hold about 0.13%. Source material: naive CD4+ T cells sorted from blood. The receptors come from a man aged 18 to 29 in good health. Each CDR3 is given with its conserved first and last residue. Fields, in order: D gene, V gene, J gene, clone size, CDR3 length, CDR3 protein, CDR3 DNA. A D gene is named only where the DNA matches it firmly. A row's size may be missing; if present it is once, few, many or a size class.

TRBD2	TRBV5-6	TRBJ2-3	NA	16	CASSPGTSGGTNTQYF	TGTGCCAGCAGCCCGGGGACTAGCGGGGGGACAAATACGCAGTATTTT
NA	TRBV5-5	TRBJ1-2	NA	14	CASSYEQGLYGYTF	TGTGCCAGCAGCTACGAACAGGGTTTATATGGCTACACCTTC
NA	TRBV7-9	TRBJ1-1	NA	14	CASSPSTGETEAFF	TGTGCCAGCAGCCCCAGTACGGGGGAAACTGAAGCTTTCTTT
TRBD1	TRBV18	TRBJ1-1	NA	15	CASSPMTGGFAEAFF	TGTGCCAGCTCACCTATGACAGGGGGCTTCGCTGAAGCTTTCTTT
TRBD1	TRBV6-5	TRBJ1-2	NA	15	CASISPGGRNYGYTF	TGTGCCAGCATCTCACCAGGGGGCCGCAACTATGGCTACACCTTC
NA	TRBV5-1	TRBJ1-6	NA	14	CASSLEGQNSPLHF	TGCGCCAGCAGCTTGGAGGGACAAAATTCACCCCTCCACTTT
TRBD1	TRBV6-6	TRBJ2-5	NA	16	CASRNWGQDFQETQYF	TGTGCCAGCAGAAACTGGGGACAGGACTTCCAAGAGACCCAGTACTTC
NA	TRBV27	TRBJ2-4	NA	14	CASGRQGGIDIQYF	TGTGCCAGCGGGCGACAGGGAGGTATAGACATTCAGTACTTC
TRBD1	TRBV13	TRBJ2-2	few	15	CASSWDRANTGELFF	TGTGCCAGCAGCTGGGACAGGGCGAACACCGGGGAGCTGTTTTTT
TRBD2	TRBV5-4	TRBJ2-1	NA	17	CASSLLSGGASYNEQFF	TGTGCCAGCAGCTTACTTAGCGGGGGGGCCTCCTACAATGAGCAGTTCTTC
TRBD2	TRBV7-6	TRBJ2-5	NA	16	CASSFRLAGGRETQYF	TGTGCCAGCAGCTTCCGACTAGCGGGAGGGCGGGAGACCCAGTACTTC
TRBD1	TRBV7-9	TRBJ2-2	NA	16	CASSLRQGVNTGELFF	TGTGCCAGCAGCTTACGACAGGGGGTCAACACCGGGGAGCTGTTTTTT
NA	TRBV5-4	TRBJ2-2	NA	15	CASSLVGQSAGELFF	TGTGCCAGCAGCTTGGTGGGACAAAGCGCCGGGGAGCTGTTTTTT
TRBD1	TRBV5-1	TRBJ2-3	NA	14	CASRPGQSTDTQYF	TGCGCCAGCCGTCCGGGACAGAGCACAGATACGCAGTATTTT
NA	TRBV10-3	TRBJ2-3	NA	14	CAISDRLSTDTQYF	TGTGCCATCAGTGATAGACTGAGCACAGATACGCAGTATTTT
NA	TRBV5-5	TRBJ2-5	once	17	CASSHNDPTHFGETQYF	TGTGCCAGCAGCCATAACGACCCCACACATTTCGGAGAGACCCAGTACTTC
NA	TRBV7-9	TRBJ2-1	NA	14	CASSLAGGRHEQFF	TGTGCCAGCAGCTTAGCGGGGGGCCGACATGAGCAGTTCTTC
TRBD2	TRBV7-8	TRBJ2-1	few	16	CASSSSTSGGYNEQFF	TGTGCCAGCAGCTCTTCGACTAGCGGGGGGTACAATGAGCAGTTCTTC
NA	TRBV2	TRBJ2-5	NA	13	CASTPAPPGTQYF	TGTGCCAGCACACCAGCCCCGCCCGGGACCCAGTACTTC
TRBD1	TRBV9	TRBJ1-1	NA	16	CASSVRQGDSPTEAFF	TGTGCCAGCAGCGTACGACAGGGAGACTCCCCCACTGAAGCTTTCTTT
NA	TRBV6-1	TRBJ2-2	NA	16	CASSAKGTHPTGELFF	TGTGCCAGCAGTGCAAAAGGGACTCACCCGACCGGGGAGCTGTTTTTT
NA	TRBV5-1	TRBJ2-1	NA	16	CASSLSPGGVVNEQFF	TGCGCCAGCAGCTTGTCCCCGGGGGGCGTTGTCAATGAGCAGTTCTTC
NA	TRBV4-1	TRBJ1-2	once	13	CASSQESRGGYTF	TGCGCCAGCAGCCAAGAGTCCAGAGGGGGCTACACCTTC
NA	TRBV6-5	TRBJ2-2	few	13	CASRFFTGGELFF	TGTGCCAGCAGATTCTTTACGGGCGGGGAGCTGTTTTTT
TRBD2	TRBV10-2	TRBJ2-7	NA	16	CASSEVTSGLSYEQYF	TGCGCCAGCAGCGAGGTTACTAGCGGCCTCTCCTACGAGCAGTACTTC
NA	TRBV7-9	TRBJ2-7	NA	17	CASSLPYGTTNSYEQYF	TGTGCCAGCAGCTTACCGTACGGGACGACCAATTCCTACGAGCAGTACTTC
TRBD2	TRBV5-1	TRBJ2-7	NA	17	CASSLDLSGRAAHEQYF	TGCGCCAGCAGCTTGGATCTTAGCGGGAGGGCCGCCCACGAGCAGTACTTC
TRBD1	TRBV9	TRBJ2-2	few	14	CASGRGINTGELFF	TGTGCCAGCGGCAGGGGGATTAACACCGGGGAGCTGTTTTTT
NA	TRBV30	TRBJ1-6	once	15	CAWSGPSQFVLPLHF	TGTGCCTGGAGCGGCCCTTCGCAGTTTGTGTTGCCCCTCCACTTT
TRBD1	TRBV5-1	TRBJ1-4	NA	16	CASSKTGDRTNEKLFF	TGCGCCAGCAGCAAGACAGGGGATCGTACTAATGAAAAACTGTTTTTT
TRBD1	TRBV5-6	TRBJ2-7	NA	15	CASSLTGAGSYEQYF	TGTGCCAGCAGCTTGACAGGGGCGGGCTCCTACGAGCAGTACTTC
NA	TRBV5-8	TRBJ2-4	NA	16	CASSLEQGGGKNIQYF	TGTGCCAGCAGCTTGGAACAAGGGGGAGGCAAAAACATTCAGTACTTC
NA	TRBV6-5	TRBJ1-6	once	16	CASSYRMTEPRSPLHF	TGTGCCAGCAGTTACCGAATGACTGAGCCCAGGTCACCCCTCCACTTT
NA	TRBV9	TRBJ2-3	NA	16	CASSVMERGHTDTQYF	TGTGCCAGCAGCGTAATGGAGAGGGGTCACACAGATACGCAGTATTTT
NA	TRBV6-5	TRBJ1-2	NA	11	CASRDSYGYTF	TGTGCCAGCAGGGACAGTTATGGCTACACCTTC
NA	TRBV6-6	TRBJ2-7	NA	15	CASRLLKTGNYEQYF	TGTGCCAGCAGGCTACTCAAGACGGGGAACTACGAGCAGTACTTC
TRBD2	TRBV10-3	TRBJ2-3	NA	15	CAIRRLAGAADTQYF	TGTGCCATCAGGAGACTAGCGGGAGCAGCAGATACGCAGTATTTT
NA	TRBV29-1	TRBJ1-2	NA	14	CSVKDSAANYGYTF	TGCAGCGTGAAAGACAGCGCAGCTAACTATGGCTACACCTTC
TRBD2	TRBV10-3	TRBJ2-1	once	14	CAIKSSSGNNEQFF	TGTGCCATCAAATCGTCTAGCGGAAACAATGAGCAGTTCTTC